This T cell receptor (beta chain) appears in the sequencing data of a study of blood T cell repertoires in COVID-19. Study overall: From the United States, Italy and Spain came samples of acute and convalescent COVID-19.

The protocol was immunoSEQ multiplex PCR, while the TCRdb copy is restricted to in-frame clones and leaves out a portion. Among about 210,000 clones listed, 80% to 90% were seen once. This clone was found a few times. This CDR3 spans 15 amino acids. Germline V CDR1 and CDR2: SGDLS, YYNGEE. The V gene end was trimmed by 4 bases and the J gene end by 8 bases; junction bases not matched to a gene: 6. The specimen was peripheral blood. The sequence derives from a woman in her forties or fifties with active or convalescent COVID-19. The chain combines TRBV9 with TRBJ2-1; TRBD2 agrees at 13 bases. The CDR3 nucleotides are TGTGCCAGCAGCCCTACTAGCGGGAGGGGCCATGAGCAGTTCTTC. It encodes CASSPTSGRGHEQFF.